Reported below is one T cell receptor (beta chain). Its cognate antigen is unknown. The investigators reverse transcribed all of the isolated RNA, so they sequenced expressed TCRB transcripts. Clones were read by immunoSEQ multiplex PCR, and TCRdb kept only the in-frame ones, dropping some. The sample carries about 360,000 clones, roughly 13% recorded once. Every donor provided one heparinised blood draw, which averaged around 120 mL. CD4+ naive, central memory, regulatory and stem cell-like memory subsets were isolated by sorting on CD45RO/CCR7/CD25/CD127/CD95/CD27. This CDR3 is 14 amino acids long. Germline values: CDR1 MDHEN, CDR2 SYDVKM. The trim removed 4 bases at V and 3 bases at J, leaving 4 bases unmatched. The data were taken from a study of beta chain features in type 1 diabetes. Overall study: Age and gender were similar between patients and healthy donors, as were cell yields. General study points: Reads derived from cDNA could over-represent cells showing high TCR expression.

Sequencing was performed on naive CD4+ T cells from blood. V and J are TRBV28 and TRBJ2-7; 9 bases fit TRBD1. The receptor was isolated from a man aged 18 to 29 in good health. The CDR3, as DNA: TGTGCCAGCAGTTCCGGGACAGGGCACTACGAGCAGTACTTC. It codes for CASSSGTGHYEQYF.